This T cell receptor beta chain derives from a study of T-cell memory formation after mild COVID-19. Overall study: TCR clusters showed largely donor specificity. General study results and limits: Later expanders leaned CD4+, whereas day 15 to 85 contracting clones were balanced CD4/CD8.

This clonotype has at least ten counts. What it binds is not known. Each CDR3 protein gets one entry after TCRdb re-called the 5' RACE reads with MiXCR. The repertoire holds roughly 250,000 distinct CDR3 sequences, over 15% seen once, with 20% to 25% in the top ten. Sequencing was performed on PBMCs or a T cell subset sorted from them (not recorded which). The TCR sequence derives from a man aged 18 to 29 who had mild COVID-19 (a few samples of this study predate the infection). Cell type and time point are not known.

CDR3 nucleotide sequence: TGTGCCAGCAGTGAAGCCGGCAGGATGCACCAAGAGACCCAGTACTTC. Its translation is CASSEAGRMHQETQYF. The genes are TRBV2 and TRBJ2-5; D gene uncertain. This CDR3 contains 16 residues. V lost 0 bases and J 0 bases, leaving 11 bases between the germline ends. The germline V gene encodes CDR1 SNHLY and CDR2 FYNNEI.